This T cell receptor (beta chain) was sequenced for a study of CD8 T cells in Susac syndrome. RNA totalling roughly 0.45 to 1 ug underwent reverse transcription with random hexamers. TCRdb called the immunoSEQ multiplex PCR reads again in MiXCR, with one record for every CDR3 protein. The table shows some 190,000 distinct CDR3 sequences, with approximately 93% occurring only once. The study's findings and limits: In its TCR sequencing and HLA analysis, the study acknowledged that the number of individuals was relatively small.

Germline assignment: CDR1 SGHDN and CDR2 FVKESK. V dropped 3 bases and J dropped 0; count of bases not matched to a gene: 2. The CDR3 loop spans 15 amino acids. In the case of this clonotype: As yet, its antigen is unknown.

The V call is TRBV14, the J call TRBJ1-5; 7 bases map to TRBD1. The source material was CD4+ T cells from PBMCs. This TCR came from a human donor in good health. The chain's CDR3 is CASSQGTVSNQPQHF. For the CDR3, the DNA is TGTGCCAGCAGCCAGGGGACAGTTAGCAATCAGCCCCAGCATTTT.